These 3 T cell receptor beta chains were sequenced from one sample in a study of OX40 agonist ivuxolimab in advanced cancers. TCRdb's copy holds only in-frame clones and misses some; the assay was immunoSEQ multiplex PCR. Seen here are 7,500 to 10,000 clones, around 89% observed once, and the top ten hold roughly 12%. The sequences come from CD4+ or CD8+ T cells sorted from blood, collected in a trial of the OX40 agonist ivuxolimab. Receptors were obtained from an adult with an advanced solid tumor such as melanoma, head and neck, liver or kidney cancer.

This rearrangement joins TRBV11-2 to TRBJ2-7; D not resolved. Germline lookup yields CDR1 SGHAT and CDR2 FQNNGV. The ends were cut back, 5 bases at V and 3 bases at J, with 11 bases in the middle. The CDR3 covers 13 residues. CDR3 region: CASSPHPGYEQYF. DNA for the CDR3: TGTGCCAGCAGCCCCCACCCCGGCTACGAGCAGTACTTC.

The rearrangement uses TRBV19 and TRBJ1-4; D is unclear. V lost 10 bases and J lost 4, with 13 bases in between. The CDR3 spans 13 residues. CDR1 LNHDA and CDR2 SQIVND come from the germline V gene (reference sequence). The CDR3: CATTGSYNEKLFF. CDR3 sequence (DNA): TGTGCCACCACCGGCAGCTATAATGAAAAACTGTTTTTT.

J is TRBJ1-5 and V is TRBV5-1; unclear D gene. Trimming removed 2 bases at V and 2 bases at J, with 8 bases between. The germline V gene has CDR1 SGHRS and CDR2 YFSETQ. This CDR3 has 14 amino acids. CDR3 in amino acids: CASSLEVGNQPQHF. DNA for the CDR3: TGCGCCAGCAGCTTAGAGGTTGGCAATCAGCCCCAGCATTTT. The full variable domain, in which reference TRBV5-1 and TRBJ1-5 provide the parts outside the CDR3, is KAGVTQTPRYLIKTRGQQVTLSCSPISGHRSVSWYQQTPGQGLQFLFEYFSETQRNKGNFPGRFSGRQFSNSRSEMNVSTLELGDSALYLCASSLEVGNQPQHFGDGTRLSIL.